The next 25 T cell receptor beta chains were all read from a single sample in a study of shared clonotypes between healthy human individuals. TCRdb's table, derived via immunoSEQ multiplex PCR, lists solely in-frame clones and lacks some. The data show roughly 2.6 million clones, with about 92% seen just once and over 0.12% held by the top ten. Material for sequencing was naive CD4+ T cells sorted from blood. Subset: CD45RA+ positively selected. The receptors derive from a young man in good health.

The chain has TRBV7-2 and TRBJ2-7; D might be TRBD2 (5 bases). Germline CDR1 is SGHTA and CDR2 is FQGNSA. The CDR3 sequence is 15 residues long. V lost 5 bases and J 7 bases, leaving 21 bases between the germline ends. The CDR3 DNA reads TGTGCCAGCAGCCCACATACGAGCGGAACGGGGGAGCAGTACTTC. This gives the protein CASSPHTSGTGEQYF.

This clone was counted once. The same CDR3 also results from other DNA sequences found in this sample. The chain recombines TRBV19 with TRBJ2-7; TRBD2 matches at 10 bases. The germline gives CDR1 LNHDA, CDR2 SQIVND (reference sequence). V was pared by 4 bases and J by 3 bases, with 3 bases of the junction left unmatched. This CDR3 has 14 amino acids. The CDR3 here is CASSRTSGDYEQYF. In DNA, the CDR3 is TGTGCCAGTAGTAGGACTAGCGGAGACTACGAGCAGTACTTC.

This clone came up a few times. The gene calls are TRBV4-2 and TRBJ2-7; D is unclear. V was clipped by 0 bases and J by 5 bases, with 2 bases between them. This CDR3 has 11 residues. The germline gives CDR1 LGHNA, CDR2 YNFKEQ. CDR3 DNA: TGTGCCAGCAGCCAAGACCACGAGCAGTACTTC. This sequence encodes CASSQDHEQYF.

CDR3 residues: CASSHVQYYGYTF. In DNA form, the CDR3 reads TGTGCCAGCAGCCACGTACAGTACTATGGCTACACCTTC. The V gene is TRBV7-9, the J gene TRBJ1-2, with unresolved D. CDR3 length equals 13 residues. V was shortened by 5 bases and J by 3 bases, with 10 bases between the two germline ends. Germline CDR1 and CDR2: SEHNR and FQNEAQ (reference sequence).

The chain employs TRBV6-1 and TRBJ2-7; D gene unclear. Germline CDR1 MNHNS, CDR2 SASEGT. This CDR3 region has 15 residues. Trimming removed 3 bases at V and 1 base at J, with 13 bases between. CDR3 bases: TGTGCCAGCAGTGATGGGGAAAGAGCTTCCTACGAGCAGTACTTC. Its protein product is CASSDGERASYEQYF.

A remark on this clone: The sample holds other DNA sequences that translate to the same CDR3. This sequence joins TRBV29-1 and TRBJ2-5; 9 bases fit TRBD1. Trimming at V came to 4 bases and at J to 4 bases, leaving 1 base not matched to a gene. CDR1 and CDR2 from the germline V gene are SQVTM and ANQGSEA. The CDR3 sequence is 12 residues long. The chain's CDR3 is CSVGDRAETQYF. The CDR3 DNA reads as TGCAGCGTTGGGGACAGGGCAGAGACCCAGTACTTC.

This chain links TRBV19 with TRBJ2-5, with D maybe TRBD1 (5 bases). V was pared by 7 bases and J by 3 bases, with 15 bases between. The germline gives CDR1 LNHDA, CDR2 SQIVND (reference sequence). CDR3 length: 14 amino acids. The CDR3 DNA reads TGTGCCAGTAACTACCCGGGCAGGGAAGAGACCCAGTACTTC. Translating it yields CASNYPGREETQYF.

The table lists this clone with a count of one. J is TRBJ2-4 and V is TRBV10-1, with D maybe TRBD1 (5 bases). The CDR3 runs 16 residues. The ends were cut back, 0 bases at V and 3 bases at J, with 12 bases in the middle. In germline, CDR1 is WNHNN, CDR2 SYGVQD (reference sequence). CDR3 nucleotide sequence: TGCGCCAGCAGTGAGTCGACCTTAGGGGACAAAAACATTCAGTACTTC. This gives the protein CASSESTLGDKNIQYF.

This sequence joins TRBV2 and TRBJ1-1, with D possibly TRBD1 on 6 matching bases. Between the trimmed V and J ends, which lost 8 bases and 4 bases, there was a span of 8 bases. The CDR3 loop spans 11 amino acids. Germline CDR1 SNHLY, CDR2 FYNNEI. The DNA for the CDR3 is TGTGCCAGCCAGGGGTCCACTGAAGCTTTCTTT. Its protein is CASQGSTEAFF.

The chain joins TRBV7-9 to TRBJ2-3; D not resolved. Trimming left V 0 bases short and J 1 base short, with 11 bases between. The CDR3 runs 16 residues. Germline CDR1 is SEHNR and CDR2 is FQNEAQ (reference sequence). CDR3 region: CASSLATGVGTDTQYF. DNA for the CDR3: TGTGCCAGCAGCTTAGCGACGGGCGTCGGCACAGATACGCAGTATTTT.

This rearrangement joins TRBV2 to TRBJ2-3, with 9 positions matching TRBD2. Trimming took 8 bases from V and 4 from J; bases not matched to a gene: 10. Germline V gene lookup returns CDR1 SNHLY and CDR2 FYNNEI. The CDR3 sequence is 15 residues long. CDR3 sequence reads: CASGSGTSMADTQYF. DNA of the CDR3: TGTGCCAGCGGGTCCGGGACTAGCATGGCAGATACGCAGTATTTT.

The chain is built from TRBV10-3 and TRBJ1-1; 8 nucleotides align to TRBD1. Trimming removed 8 bases from V and 4 bases from J; junction bases left unmatched: 6. The CDR3 runs to 13 residues. Germline CDR1 is ENHRY and CDR2 is SYGVKD. CDR3 DNA sequence: TGTGCCATCGAAGGACAGGGAATCACTGAAGCTTTCTTT. This encodes CAIEGQGITEAFF.

Notes on this clone: Other nucleotide sequences from this sample produce the same CDR3. The chain employs TRBV10-3 and TRBJ1-5; a weak D match, TRBD1 (5 bases). CDR1 is ENHRY, CDR2 SYGVKD, per germline. V dropped 6 bases and J dropped 1 base, with 7 bases sitting between them. The CDR3 has 13 amino acids. CDR3 DNA sequence: TGTGCCATCAGCCAGGGCAGCAATCAGCCCCAGCATTTT. It codes for CAISQGSNQPQHF.

V is TRBV18 and J is TRBJ1-4; weak D call: TRBD1 (5 bases). The CDR3 length is 15 residues. Germline V lookup: CDR1 KGHSH, CDR2 LQKENI. Trimming left V 0 bases short and J 7 bases short, with 12 bases between. The CDR3: CASSPPQGVGEKLFF. The CDR3 bases are TGTGCCAGCTCACCACCGCAGGGAGTTGGTGAAAAACTGTTTTTT.

Concerning this clone: Other DNA sequences of this sample code for an identical CDR3. V gene TRBV18 combines with J gene TRBJ2-6; the D gene is possibly TRBD1 (6 bases). Per the germline V gene, CDR1 is KGHSH and CDR2 is LQKENI. Trimming removed 0 bases at V and 2 bases at J, with 8 bases between. The CDR3 length is 16 residues. In DNA, the CDR3 is TGTGCCAGCTCACCACCATCAGGGGCTGGGGCCAACGTCCTGACTTTC. This gives the protein CASSPPSGAGANVLTF.

V is TRBV7-2 and J is TRBJ2-2, with D maybe TRBD2 (6 bases). The CDR3 has 16 amino acids. Germline V lookup: CDR1 SGHTA, CDR2 FQGNSA. Trimming left V 0 bases short and J 4 bases short, with 12 bases between. The DNA for the CDR3 is TGTGCCAGCAGCTTAGCGCCGGGAGTAATCACCGGGGAGCTGTTTTTT. Protein sequence: CASSLAPGVITGELFF.

The CDR3 loop is CASSWEGGSYEQYF. CDR3 coding DNA: TGCGCCAGCTCCTGGGAGGGGGGGAGCTACGAGCAGTACTTC. The chain links TRBV5-1 to TRBJ2-7, with TRBD2 as a possible D gene (7 bases). The CDR3 has 14 residues. The germline V and J ends were trimmed by 7 bases and 3 bases, with 17 bases remaining between them. Germline V gene sequence: CDR1 SGHRS, CDR2 YFSETQ.

The genes are TRBV19 and TRBJ2-3, with TRBD2 matching 11 bases. CDR1 LNHDA and CDR2 SQIVND come from the germline V gene (reference sequence). The junction had 5 bases not matched to a gene; V was cut back by 5 bases and J by 1 base. The CDR3 has 16 amino acids. The CDR3 loop reads CASSPLAGDRTDTQYF. The DNA for the CDR3 is TGTGCCAGTAGTCCACTAGCGGGGGATCGCACAGATACGCAGTATTTT.

The rearrangement joins TRBV28 to TRBJ2-3; TRBD1 agrees at 8 bases. This CDR3 has 15 amino acids. After removal of 5 bases from V and 2 bases from J, the junction contained 6 bases not matched to a gene. The germline V gene has CDR1 MDHEN and CDR2 SYDVKM. The CDR3 sequence: CASSLNRGDTDTQYF. CDR3 nucleotide sequence: TGTGCCAGCAGTCTAAACAGGGGGGACACAGATACGCAGTATTTT.

The chain is built from TRBV5-1 and TRBJ1-5, with TRBD1 matching 7 bases. The junction had 6 bases not matched to a gene; V was cut back by 2 bases and J by 4 bases. The germline V gene encodes CDR1 SGHRS and CDR2 YFSETQ. The CDR3 is 15 residues long. CDR3 protein: CASSLTGALNQPQHF. CDR3 in DNA: TGCGCCAGCAGCTTAACAGGGGCACTTAATCAGCCCCAGCATTTT.

V gene TRBV6-1 combines with J gene TRBJ2-7, with D unclear. This CDR3 region has 13 residues. The V end lost 4 bases, the J end lost 3 bases, and 10 bases lay between the germline ends. Germline CDR1 reads MNHNS; CDR2 reads SASEGT. CDR3 loop: CASSVTDFYEQYF. The CDR3 bases are TGTGCCAGCAGTGTGACTGACTTCTACGAGCAGTACTTC.

This chain uses TRBV29-1 with TRBJ2-5; weak D call: TRBD2 (6 bases). Trimming stripped 6 bases from V and 4 bases from J, with 9 bases between. The CDR3 runs 11 residues. Germline-derived CDR1 and CDR2 are SQVTM and ANQGSEA. Here the CDR3 DNA reads TGCAGCGTCGGAGGGCCAGAGACCCAGTACTTC. Protein: CSVGGPETQYF.

The chain combines TRBV18 with TRBJ2-6; 7 bases map to TRBD1. This CDR3 has 17 residues. The trim removed 3 bases at V and 0 bases at J, leaving 5 bases unmatched. Germline lookup yields CDR1 KGHSH and CDR2 LQKENI. The CDR3 sequence is CASSPDRVLSGANVLTF. CDR3 DNA sequence: TGTGCCAGCTCACCCGACAGGGTCCTCTCTGGGGCCAACGTCCTGACTTTC.

This chain connects TRBV5-6 to TRBJ2-4; 13 bases are a match to TRBD2. Losses at the gene ends were 0 bases for V and 6 bases for J; bases not matched to a gene: 12. The CDR3 covers 19 residues. Germline values: CDR1 SGHDT, CDR2 YYEEEE. The CDR3 DNA sequence: TGTGCCAGCAGCTTGGTATCCCAACTAGCGGGGGGGCTCACAAACATTCAGTACTTC. Translated: CASSLVSQLAGGLTNIQYF. Drawing the rest from reference TRBV5-6 and TRBJ2-4, the complete variable domain is DAGVTQSPTHLIKTRGQQVTLRCSPKSGHDTVSWYQQALGQGPQFIFQYYEEEERQRGNFPDRFSGHQFPNYSSELNVNALLLGDSALYLCASSLVSQLAGGLTNIQYFGAGTRLSVL.

This chain joins TRBV4-2 and TRBJ2-3; 10 bases are a match to TRBD2. This CDR3 region has 19 residues. With V trimmed by 0 bases and J by 0 bases, 9 bases remained unmatched. The germline V gene encodes CDR1 LGHNA and CDR2 YNFKEQ. CDR3 loop: CASSQEDSGGSRSTDTQYF. In DNA form, the CDR3 reads TGTGCCAGCAGCCAAGAGGATAGCGGGGGGTCACGTAGCACAGATACGCAGTATTTT.